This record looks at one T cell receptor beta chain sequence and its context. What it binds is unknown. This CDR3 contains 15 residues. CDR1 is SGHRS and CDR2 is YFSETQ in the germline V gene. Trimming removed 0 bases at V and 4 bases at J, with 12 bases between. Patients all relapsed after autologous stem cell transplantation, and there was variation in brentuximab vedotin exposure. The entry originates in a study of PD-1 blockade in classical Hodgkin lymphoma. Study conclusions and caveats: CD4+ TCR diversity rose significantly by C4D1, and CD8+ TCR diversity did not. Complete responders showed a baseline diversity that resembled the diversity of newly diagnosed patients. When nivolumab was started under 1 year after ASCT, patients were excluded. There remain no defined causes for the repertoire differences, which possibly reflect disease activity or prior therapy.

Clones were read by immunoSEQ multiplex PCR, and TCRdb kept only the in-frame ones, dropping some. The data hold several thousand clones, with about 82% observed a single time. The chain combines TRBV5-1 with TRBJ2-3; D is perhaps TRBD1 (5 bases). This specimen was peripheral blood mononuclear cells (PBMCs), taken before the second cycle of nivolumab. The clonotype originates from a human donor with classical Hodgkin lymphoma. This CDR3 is CASSLGGPLSDTQYF. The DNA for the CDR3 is TGCGCCAGCAGCTTGGGGGGCCCCTTATCAGATACGCAGTATTTT.